Shown below are 10 T cell receptor beta chains from a single sample sequenced in a study of post-analysis software for immune sequencing data. Study-wide findings and caveats: Five or six TRBV segments (TRBV5-6, TRBV5-1 and TRBV20-1 among them) occurred more frequently in patients than in controls.

Included in the TCR beta cDNA libraries were unique molecular identifiers. Using its own MiXCR run on the PCR reads, TCRdb lists one record per CDR3 protein. Seen here are around 200,000 distinct CDR3 sequences, approximately 28% observed once, and the top ten hold less than 4%. These receptors have no known antigen. Specimen: blood. Every receptor here comes from a girl aged 2-17 years with multiple sclerosis.

The gene calls are TRBV29-1 and TRBJ2-5, with 11 bases aligning to TRBD2. The DNA end is more similar to TRBJ2-7, so the J call may be wrong. The CDR3 is made up of 16 amino acids. The germline V gene has CDR1 SQVTM and CDR2 ANQGSEA. This CDR3 reads CSVKTALAGGVAEQYF. For the CDR3, the DNA is TGCAGCGTTAAGACGGCCCTAGCGGGAGGAGTTGCCGAGCAGTACTTC.

Concerning this clonotype itself: Given a much more abundant clone one base away, this may be a read error. The chain joins TRBV5-1 to TRBJ2-7; a possible D gene is TRBD1 (5 bases). The J call may be in error: the DNA end matches TRBJ2-5 better. The CDR3 has 13 amino acids. Germline V gene sequence: CDR1 SGHRS, CDR2 YFSETQ. CDR3 protein: CASSWNRRETQYF. The DNA of the CDR3 is TGCGCCAGCAGCTGGAACAGGCGAGAGACCCAGTACTTC.

This clonotype was counted ten times or more. The J gene is TRBJ2-3, the V gene TRBV29-1; the D is unclear. The CDR3 runs 15 residues. V was shortened by 6 bases and J by 4 bases, with 20 bases between the two germline ends. Germline V gene data show CDR1 as SQVTM and CDR2 as ANQGSEA. CDR3 nucleotide sequence: TGCAGCGTGACCCGGCCACCCCTAGGTGCAGATACGCAGTATTTT. This sequence encodes CSVTRPPLGADTQYF.

The sample holds many counts of this clonotype. V usage is TRBV5-1 and J usage is TRBJ2-3; no firm D call. V lost 5 bases and J lost 0, with 10 bases in between. The CDR3 contains 14 residues. Germline CDR1 and CDR2: SGHRS and YFSETQ. CDR3 in amino acids: CASREIGSTDTQYF. Here the CDR3 DNA reads TGCGCCAGCAGGGAGATAGGGAGCACAGATACGCAGTATTTT.

The chain couples TRBV15 to TRBJ1-5; unclear D gene. V was cut by 5 bases and J by 3 bases, with 8 bases left in between. Germline CDR1 LNHNV, CDR2 YYDKDF (reference sequence). The CDR3 extends over 13 amino acids. This CDR3 is CATSYLYNQPQHF. Here the CDR3 DNA reads TGTGCCACCAGCTATCTTTACAATCAGCCCCAGCATTTT.

Comment on this clonotype: A much larger clone sits a single nucleotide away, making a read error possible. The chain links TRBV6-5 to TRBJ1-1; D is unclear. The CDR3 sequence is 15 residues long. CDR1 MNHEY and CDR2 SVGAGI come from the germline V gene. The chain's CDR3 is CASTETLPMNAEAFF. DNA for the CDR3: TGTGCCAGCACCGAGACCCTCCCCATGAACGCTGAAGCTTTCTTT.

The V and J genes are TRBV28 and TRBJ2-5; TRBD1 agrees at 11 bases. This CDR3 is built from 15 residues. Germline loops: CDR1 MDHEN, CDR2 SYDVKM. V lost 6 bases to trimming and J lost 13 bases; unmatched junction nucleotides: 16. The CDR3 loop is CASSRTGGARNERYF. The CDR3 DNA follows: TGTGCCAGCAGCCGGACAGGGGGCGCGAGAAATGAGCGGTACTTC.

As regards this clonotype: A much larger clone differs from this one at a single base, so this may be a read error. The chain is built from TRBV10-3 and TRBJ1-4, with 10 bases identical to TRBD1. The V and J ends lost 6 bases and 5 bases, in that order; junction bases with no gene match: 6. This CDR3 spans 15 amino acids. Germline CDR1 and CDR2: ENHRY and SYGVKD. This CDR3 is CAISPWDRGNEKLFF. In DNA form, the CDR3 reads TGTGCCATCAGCCCGTGGGACAGGGGAAATGAAAAACTGTTTTTT.

Of note for this clonotype: Since a much larger clone is just one base distant, this may be a read error. The chain combines TRBV29-1 with TRBJ2-1; either TRBD1 or TRBD2 may supply D (5 bases each). Looked up from germline, CDR1 is SQVTM and CDR2 is ANQGSEA. V lost 1 base, J lost 13 bases, and 29 bases lay in between. The CDR3 covers 17 residues. The CDR3 nucleotides are TGCAGCGTTGAAGCGAGTATGGGGGTAGCAGGGCAAGAGACCCAGTTCTTC. Residues: CSVEASMGVAGQETQFF.

This clonotype was counted many times. The chain links TRBV6-5 to TRBJ1-2; no firm D call. CDR3 length: 12 residues. Germline CDR1 reads MNHEY; CDR2 reads SVGAGI. V lost 6 bases, J lost 4 bases, and 9 bases lay in between. For the CDR3, the DNA is TGTGCCAGCAGGGACCGGGGCTATGGCTACACCTTC. It is translated as CASRDRGYGYTF.